The next 21 T cell receptor beta chains were all read from a single sample in a study of T cell repertoires in cytomegalovirus infection. TCRdb reprocessed the reads with MiXCR, giving one entry per CDR3 protein. Of fewer than 300,000 distinct CDR3 sequences in the sample, roughly a quarter were seen once. The sample was PBMCs. These receptors came from a human donor in good health (CMV status not recorded). Some clones in this sample may be carry-over from other donors' samples.

This chain connects TRBV6-2 or TRBV6-3 to TRBJ2-5; D is possibly TRBD1 (6 bases). CDR3 length: 13 amino acids. V lost 6 bases and J 5 bases, leaving 13 bases between the germline ends. The germline CDR1 and CDR2 sequences are MNHEY and SVGEGT. CDR3 sequence reads: CASSQNRVETQYF. The CDR3 DNA reads TGTGCCAGCAGCCAGAACAGGGTGGAGACCCAGTACTTC.

The V gene is TRBV3-1, the J gene TRBJ1-1, with D perhaps TRBD1 (5 bases). The CDR3 has 14 residues. CDR1 and CDR2 (germline): LGHDT, YNNKEL (reference sequence). V dropped 1 base and J dropped 8 bases, with 14 bases sitting between them. The CDR3, as DNA: TGTGCCAGCAGCCAAGTCGTTGGGACCGGCGAAGCTTTCTTT. This translates into CASSQVVGTGEAFF.

This clonotype appeared many times. The gene calls are TRBV6-2 or TRBV6-3 and TRBJ2-1, with 8 nucleotides matching TRBD2. This CDR3 is built from 13 residues. Germline CDR1 reads MNHEY; CDR2 reads SVGEGT. V lost 5 bases, J lost 6 bases, and 3 bases stayed unmatched. For the CDR3, the DNA is TGTGCCAGCAGTAGGACTAGCCCCAATGAGCAGTTCTTC. It encodes CASSRTSPNEQFF.

This clonotype came up many times. The chain uses TRBV7-2 and TRBJ1-1; 11 bases align to TRBD1. This CDR3 has 15 residues. V lost 2 bases to trimming and J lost 6 bases; unmatched junction nucleotides: 5. CDR1 is SGHTA and CDR2 is FQGNSA in the germline V gene. DNA of the CDR3: TGTGCCAGCAGCTTATTAGGACAGGGGGCCTCTGAAGCTTTCTTT. It translates to CASSLLGQGASEAFF.

There are a few counts of this clonotype. The genes are TRBV2 and TRBJ1-5, with 8 bases aligning to TRBD1. V shed 11 bases and J 7 bases; nucleotides not matched to a gene: 10. From germline, CDR1 is SNHLY and CDR2 FYNNEI. The CDR3 totals 13 residues. Here the CDR3 reads CAGHDRGGQPQHF. The CDR3 coding sequence is TGTGCCGGACATGACAGGGGCGGACAGCCCCAGCATTTT.

The gene calls are TRBV15 and TRBJ2-2, with 10 nucleotides matching TRBD1. Per the germline V gene, CDR1 is LNHNV and CDR2 is YYDKDF (reference sequence). V was clipped by 0 bases and J by 6 bases; unmatched bases: 4. This CDR3 is 16 amino acids long. CDR3 sequence (DNA): TGTGCCACCAGCAGAGATCGGACAGGGGGAGCCGGGGAGCTGTTTTTT. Translation gives CATSRDRTGGAGELFF. Complete variable domain (other parts from reference TRBV15 and TRBJ2-2): DAMVIQNPRYQVTQFGKPVTLSCSQTLNHNVMYWYQQKSSQAPKLLFHYYDKDFNNEADTPDNFQSRRPNTSFCFLDIRSPGLGDTAMYLCATSRDRTGGAGELFFGEGSRLTVL.

This clonotype has a handful of counts. The V and J genes are TRBV7-9 and TRBJ2-7; 7 bases are a match to TRBD2. Looked up from germline, CDR1 is SEHNR and CDR2 is FQNEAQ (reference sequence). This CDR3 contains 13 residues. V dropped 5 bases and J dropped 4; count of bases not matched to a gene: 5. The CDR3 sequence is CASSPVGRYEQYF. The CDR3 DNA follows: TGTGCCAGCAGCCCAGTCGGGAGGTACGAGCAGTACTTC.

This chain connects TRBV10-3 to TRBJ2-3; no clear D. CDR1 and CDR2 from the germline V gene are ENHRY and SYGVKD. Between the trimmed V and J ends, which lost 7 bases and 4 bases, there was a span of 9 bases. CDR3 length: 12 amino acids. The CDR3 DNA sequence: TGTGCCATCAACGAGAATTCAGATACGCAGTATTTT. Translated, it gives CAINENSDTQYF.

This clonotype was detected ten times or more. V and J are TRBV7-2 and TRBJ1-2; D is ambiguous. Trimming took 2 bases from V and 6 from J, leaving 28 bases between them. Germline lookup yields CDR1 SGHTA and CDR2 FQGNSA. This CDR3 contains 19 residues. The CDR3 DNA is TGTGCCAGCAGCTTAAGAACGCGCGCTTCGGATAGAGGATCGAATGGCTACACCTTC. Translated, it gives CASSLRTRASDRGSNGYTF.

The rearrangement joins TRBV7-9 to TRBJ2-4; possible D gene TRBD2, 6 bases. The ends were cut back, 3 bases at V and 0 bases at J, with 18 bases in the middle. This CDR3 comprises 18 residues. The germline gives CDR1 SEHNR, CDR2 FQNEAQ (reference sequence). The CDR3 region is CASSFFSGAGLAKNIQYF. CDR3 bases: TGTGCCAGCAGCTTCTTTTCTGGAGCGGGCCTAGCCAAAAACATTCAGTACTTC.

For this clonotype: A much larger clone differs from this one at a single base, so this may be a read error. The rearrangement uses TRBV7-4 and TRBJ2-5; either TRBD1 or TRBD2 may fit D (6 bases each). From germline, CDR1 is SGHVT and CDR2 SQSDAQ. This CDR3 comprises 15 residues. V was trimmed by 5 bases and J by 1 base, leaving 14 bases between them. The CDR3 loop is CASSPLGGPQETQYF. CDR3 bases: TGTGCCAGCAGCCCTCTTGGGGGGCCCCAAGAGACCCAGTACTTC.

This clonotype was observed many times. The V gene is TRBV7-2, the J gene TRBJ2-1, with a weak D call TRBD2 (6 bases). This CDR3 comprises 13 residues. CDR1 is SGHTA, CDR2 FQGNSA, per germline. Trimming took 1 base from V and 9 from J, leaving 10 bases between them. The CDR3: CASSLVADLEQFF. Here the CDR3 DNA reads TGTGCCAGCAGCTTAGTAGCGGACCTTGAGCAGTTCTTC.

The gene calls are TRBV7-9 and TRBJ2-1; 13 positions agree with TRBD2. The CDR3 covers 16 residues. Germline CDR1 reads SEHNR; CDR2 reads FQNEAQ (reference sequence). The junction had 8 bases not matched to a gene; V was cut back by 5 bases and J by 7 bases. The CDR3 DNA is TGTGCCAGCAGCCCGAGGACTAGCGGGAGTCTAAATGAGCAGTTCTTC. It specifies CASSPRTSGSLNEQFF.

The table lists this clonotype with a few counts. The V gene is TRBV5-1, the J gene TRBJ2-7; D gene uncertain. Trimming shortened V by 0 bases and J by 3 bases, and 16 bases separated the two germline ends. The V gene's germline CDR1 is SGHRS and CDR2 YFSETQ. This CDR3 has 16 amino acids. CDR3 residues: CASSLARISSNYEQYF. DNA for the CDR3: TGCGCCAGCAGCTTGGCTCGGATTTCCTCGAACTACGAGCAGTACTTC.

This clonotype was counted between two and nine times. The V and J genes are TRBV28 and TRBJ2-1, with D possibly being TRBD2 (7 bases). Trimming removed 7 bases at V and 2 bases at J, with 12 bases between. The CDR3 is 14 residues long. The germline gives CDR1 MDHEN, CDR2 SYDVKM. CDR3 in amino acids: CASKGGGTYNEQFF. DNA for the CDR3: TGTGCCAGCAAGGGAGGGGGGACCTACAATGAGCAGTTCTTC.

This clonotype was counted once. V gene TRBV29-1 combines with J gene TRBJ2-1; no clear D gene. V was trimmed by 7 bases and J by 5 bases, leaving 6 bases between them. The CDR3 has 10 amino acids. Germline CDR1 SQVTM, CDR2 ANQGSEA. CDR3 nucleotides: TGCAGCGGGGCCCACAATGAGCAGTTCTTC. Translating gives CSGAHNEQFF.

This clonotype has a count of ten or more. The CDR3 region has the DNA TGTGCCAGCAGCTCGACAGGGGGTTACGAGCAGTACTTC. Translated: CASSSTGGYEQYF. The rearrangement joins TRBV7-2 to TRBJ2-7; 9 positions agree with TRBD1. Unmatched junction bases numbered 2, after V lost 4 bases and J lost 4 bases. CDR1 and CDR2 (germline): SGHTA, FQGNSA. CDR3 size: 13 residues.

This rearrangement joins TRBV30 to TRBJ2-5; no clear D gene. Germline loops: CDR1 GTSNPN, CDR2 SVGIG (reference sequence). This CDR3 spans 13 amino acids. Trimming stripped 8 bases from V and 4 bases from J, with 17 bases between. The CDR3 DNA reads as TGTGCCCAGACTCTTAGTTTTTCAGAGACCCAGTACTTC. This translates into CAQTLSFSETQYF.

This clonotype came up many times. V usage is TRBV7-8 and J usage is TRBJ2-1, with 8 bases that match TRBD2. Germline trimming cut 5 bases from V and 6 bases from J; bases unmatched to any gene: 6. This CDR3 spans 14 amino acids. Per germline, CDR1 SGHVS and CDR2 FQNEAQ. CDR3 region: CASSPGLASNEQFF. CDR3 DNA sequence: TGTGCCAGCAGCCCCGGACTAGCAAGCAATGAGCAGTTCTTC.

This clonotype was seen many times. This chain uses TRBV6-2 or TRBV6-3 with TRBJ2-7, with TRBD2 as a possible D gene (5 bases). The ends were cut back, 7 bases at V and 2 bases at J, with 15 bases in the middle. The CDR3 has 14 residues. Germline assignment: CDR1 MNHEY and CDR2 SVGEGT. The CDR3 DNA reads TGTGCCAGCAATAAGGACTCAGCAGCCTACGAGCAGTACGTC. Protein sequence: CASNKDSAAYEQYV.

The chain recombines TRBV28 with TRBJ2-5; the match to TRBD2 covers 12 bases. Germline lookup yields CDR1 MDHEN and CDR2 SYDVKM. The CDR3 contains 17 residues. With 2 bases clipped from V and 5 bases from J, the junction kept 9 bases outside the gene matches. CDR3 DNA sequence: TGTGCCAGCAGTTTAACTACCCTAGCGGGGGGGCGGGAGACCCAGTACTTC. This translates into CASSLTTLAGGRETQYF.